The 20 T cell receptor beta chains below come from one sample, sequenced in a study of T cell changes during pregnancy in multiple sclerosis. Here immunoSEQ multiplex PCR was the method, and the copy in TCRdb shows in-frame clones only, minus some. Among about 86,000 clones listed, roughly 90% were seen once. The sample in question was peripheral blood, obtained in the first trimester of pregnancy. The origin of the receptors is a female donor in good health, enrolled as a control in a pregnancy study.

This clone has only one observation. The V and J genes are TRBV11-2 and TRBJ2-7; D may be TRBD2 (6 bases). V was shortened by 4 bases and J by 2 bases, with 9 bases between the two germline ends. Per the germline V gene, CDR1 is SGHAT and CDR2 is FQNNGV. The CDR3 extends over 13 amino acids. The CDR3 DNA reads as TGTGCCAGCAGCTGGGGGGAGCCCTACGAGCAGTACTTC. This codes for CASSWGEPYEQYF.

The rearrangement joins TRBV7-6 to TRBJ2-3; 8 nucleotides agree with TRBD2. V lost 0 bases, J lost 2 bases, and 4 bases stayed unmatched. Germline V gene sequence: CDR1 SGHVS, CDR2 FNYEAQ. This CDR3 has 16 residues. CDR3 amino acids: CASSLAPTSATDTQYF. The CDR3 nucleotides are TGTGCCAGCAGCTTAGCCCCGACTAGCGCCACAGATACGCAGTATTTT.

The CDR3 loop reads CASKFRGEAFF. The DNA of the CDR3 is TGTGCCAGCAAGTTCAGGGGTGAAGCTTTCTTT. The genes are TRBV25-1 and TRBJ1-1; perhaps TRBD1 as D (6 bases). V lost 7 bases and J lost 7, with 10 bases in between. From germline, CDR1 is MGHDK and CDR2 SYGVNS. The CDR3 totals 11 residues. Filled out from reference TRBV25-1 and TRBJ1-1, the complete variable domain reads EADIYQTPRYLVIGTGKKITLECSQTMGHDKMYWYQQDPGMELHLIHYSYGVNSTEKGDLSSESTVSRIRTEHFPLTLESARPSHTSQYLCASKFRGEAFFGQGTRLTVV.

The J gene is TRBJ2-1, the V gene TRBV6-1; D ambiguous. V was cut by 8 bases and J by 2 bases, with 10 bases left in between. CDR1 and CDR2 from the germline V gene are MNHNS and SASEGT. The CDR3 covers 13 residues. DNA of the CDR3: TGTGCCAGCGGGCTGGAAACCTACAATGAGCAGTTCTTC. Protein: CASGLETYNEQFF.

The rearrangement uses TRBV9 and TRBJ2-2, with TRBD2 as a possible D gene (5 bases). CDR1 SGDLS and CDR2 YYNGEE come from the germline V gene. V was trimmed by 0 bases and J by 0 bases, leaving 9 bases between them. This CDR3 comprises 16 residues. For the CDR3, the DNA is TGTGCCAGCAGCGTAGGAAGGACTTCGAACACCGGGGAGCTGTTTTTT. Protein sequence: CASSVGRTSNTGELFF.

This clone was picked up one time. This rearrangement joins TRBV14 to TRBJ2-3; 8 positions agree with TRBD1. Germline V CDR1 and CDR2: SGHDN, FVKESK. The J segment lost 9 bases and the V segment lost 0 bases, leaving 5 bases of the junction unmatched. The CDR3 spans 14 residues. Here the CDR3 DNA reads TGTGCCAGCAGCCAAGACACCGACAGGGGAACGCAGTATTTT. As protein: CASSQDTDRGTQYF. Full variable domain (rest looked up from reference TRBV14 and TRBJ2-3): EAGVTQFPSHSVIEKGQTVTLRCDPISGHDNLYWYRRVMGKEIKFLLHFVKESKQDESGMPNNRFLAERTGGTYSTLKVQPAELEDSGVYFCASSQDTDRGTQYFGPGTRLTVL.

The chain employs TRBV28 and TRBJ2-4; TRBD2 aligns across 7 bases. V was pared by 6 bases and J by 0 bases, with 14 bases of the junction left unmatched. Germline V gene lookup returns CDR1 MDHEN and CDR2 SYDVKM. The CDR3 contains 18 residues. The CDR3 region has the DNA TGTGCCAGCAGCGTCGAGTGGCGGGGGTCTCTAGCCAAAAACATTCAGTACTTC. This translates into CASSVEWRGSLAKNIQYF.

The chain links TRBV4-3 to TRBJ1-1; 7 bases fit TRBD1. CDR1 LGHNA and CDR2 YSLEER come from the germline V gene. The CDR3 runs 15 residues. V lost 6 bases to trimming and J lost 0 bases; unmatched junction nucleotides: 7. This CDR3 is CASRPSTGVNTEAFF. The CDR3 DNA sequence: TGCGCCAGCAGACCTAGTACAGGGGTGAACACTGAAGCTTTCTTT.

V usage is TRBV9 and J usage is TRBJ2-5, with 12 bases fitting TRBD2. The junction had 7 bases not matched to a gene; V was cut back by 0 bases and J by 4 bases. CDR1 SGDLS and CDR2 YYNGEE come from the germline V gene. The CDR3 has 17 amino acids. The chain's CDR3 is CASSVAASGGARETQYF. The CDR3 DNA reads as TGTGCCAGCAGCGTAGCGGCTAGCGGGGGGGCCCGAGAGACCCAGTACTTC.

The chain recombines TRBV6-5 with TRBJ1-4, with D possibly matching TRBD1 (5 bases). The length of the CDR3 is 11 residues. Looked up from germline, CDR1 is MNHEY and CDR2 is SVGAGI. V was clipped by 5 bases and J by 10 bases, with 8 bases between them. The CDR3, as DNA: TGTGCCAGCAGTACGGGGGGAAAACTGTTTTTT. Translation gives CASSTGGKLFF.

This chain connects TRBV23-1 to TRBJ1-1; D perhaps matches TRBD1 (5 bases). TRBV23-1 qualifies as an ORF whose function is uncertain. The CDR3 covers 20 residues. V was trimmed by 0 bases and J by 0 bases, leaving 23 bases between them. The CDR3: CASSQSLGGDFPPMNTEAFF. In nucleotides, the CDR3 is TGCGCCAGCAGTCAATCCCTCGGAGGGGATTTTCCGCCCATGAACACTGAAGCTTTCTTT.

Here the CDR3 reads CASRLRSNNEQFF. The CDR3 coding sequence is TGTGCCAGCAGGCTCAGATCCAACAATGAGCAGTTCTTC. The J gene is TRBJ2-1, the V gene TRBV6-5; D not certain. Trimming took off 6 bases at V and 5 bases at J, with 11 bases between the two ends. From germline, CDR1 is MNHEY and CDR2 SVGAGI. The CDR3 length is 13 residues.

The V gene is TRBV5-1, the J gene TRBJ2-5; 10 bases agree with TRBD2. Germline-derived CDR1 and CDR2 are SGHRS and YFSETQ. The CDR3 runs 15 residues. The J segment lost 4 bases and the V segment lost 0 bases, leaving 3 bases of the junction unmatched. The CDR3 loop is CASSLGAGGPETQYF. CDR3 sequence (DNA): TGCGCCAGCAGCTTGGGAGCGGGGGGGCCAGAGACCCAGTACTTC.

The V and J genes are TRBV6-5 and TRBJ2-5, with 7 bases fitting TRBD2. Unmatched junction bases numbered 4, after V lost 4 bases and J lost 2 bases. The CDR3 spans 14 residues. Germline V CDR1 and CDR2: MNHEY, SVGAGI. The CDR3: CASSFLAAQETQYF. The CDR3 nucleotides read TGTGCCAGCAGTTTTCTAGCGGCACAAGAGACCCAGTACTTC.

This chain connects TRBV5-1 to TRBJ1-2, with TRBD1 identical over 7 bases. Germline V gene sequence: CDR1 SGHRS, CDR2 YFSETQ. The CDR3 totals 13 residues. V trimming: 4 bases; J trimming: 3 bases; junction bases outside the gene matches: 3. CDR3 in amino acids: CASSARGDYGYTF. CDR3 coding DNA: TGCGCCAGCAGCGCCAGGGGGGACTATGGCTACACCTTC.

V usage is TRBV28 and J usage is TRBJ2-7; 9 bases fit TRBD2. The length of the CDR3 is 13 residues. CDR1 is MDHEN, CDR2 SYDVKM, per germline. Unmatched junction bases numbered 6, after V lost 6 bases and J lost 6 bases. The DNA of the CDR3 is TGTGCCAGCAGGGTACTAGCGGGCACCGAGCAGTACTTC. The encoded protein is CASRVLAGTEQYF.

The rearrangement links TRBV19 to TRBJ2-5, with TRBD1 matching over 8 bases. Germline V CDR1 and CDR2: LNHDA, SQIVND (reference sequence). With V trimmed by 5 bases and J by 13 bases, 15 bases remained unmatched. This CDR3 has 14 residues. The CDR3 sequence is CASSHGQGFGILYF. The CDR3 DNA reads as TGTGCCAGTAGTCATGGACAGGGCTTCGGAATTCTGTACTTC.

The J gene is TRBJ1-1, the V gene TRBV29-1; 8 bases agree with TRBD1. Per germline, CDR1 SQVTM and CDR2 ANQGSEA. CDR3 length: 13 amino acids. V was pared by 6 bases and J by 4 bases, with 7 bases of the junction left unmatched. As DNA, the CDR3 is TGCAGCGTAGGACAGGGAATAAGCACTGAAGCTTTCTTT. Its protein is CSVGQGISTEAFF.

The rearrangement uses TRBV27 and TRBJ2-3; 7 bases align to TRBD2. With 6 bases clipped from V and 2 bases from J, the junction kept 11 bases outside the gene matches. CDR1 is MNHEY and CDR2 is SMNVEV in the germline V gene (reference sequence). The CDR3 length is 16 residues. The CDR3 protein is CASSQQSGTNTDTQYF. CDR3 DNA sequence: TGTGCCAGCAGCCAACAATCCGGGACTAACACAGATACGCAGTATTTT.

This sequence joins TRBV28 and TRBJ2-3, with TRBD2 identical over 7 bases. The germline gives CDR1 MDHEN, CDR2 SYDVKM. The CDR3 has 12 residues. With V trimmed by 8 bases and J by 4 bases, 3 bases remained unmatched. CDR3: CASGRGADTQYF. The CDR3 DNA follows: TGTGCCAGCGGTCGGGGGGCAGATACGCAGTATTTT. Variable domain in full (rest from reference TRBV28 and TRBJ2-3): DVKVTQSSRYLVKRTGEKVFLECVQDMDHENMFWYRQDPGLGLRLIYFSYDVKMKEKGDIPEGYSVSREKKERFSLILESASTNQTSMYLCASGRGADTQYFGPGTRLTVL.